This TCR beta chain comes out of a study of CD8+CD57+ T cells in acquired aplastic anemia. Study background: Recorded DNA amounts for sorted CD4+ and CD8+ cells had an average of 3.2 ug. The study, taken as a whole, reports: Statistical testing detected no significant gap in CD8+ Simpson's diversity between patients and controls.

Genomic DNA served as template for TCR beta VDJ and CDR3 profiling. From the reads, TCRdb called clonotypes with MiXCR, one entry per CDR3 protein. The sample holds about 270,000 distinct CDR3 sequences, 45% to 65% seen once. A word on this clonotype: Its antigen is undetermined. The junction departs from the called germline gene at one end, perhaps through a read error.

Germline V CDR1 and CDR2: SEHNR, FQNEAQ (reference sequence). The CDR3 spans 8 residues. This TCR came from a human donor with severe aplastic anemia or a healthy control (not recorded which). Sequencing was performed on sorted CD4+, CD8+, or CD8+CD57+ T cells (not recorded which) from PBMCs. The chain carries TRBV7-9 and TRBJ2-5; D is ambiguous. The CDR3 loop reads CARRTGCF. CDR3 DNA sequence: TGTGCCAGGCGGACCGGGTGCTTC.